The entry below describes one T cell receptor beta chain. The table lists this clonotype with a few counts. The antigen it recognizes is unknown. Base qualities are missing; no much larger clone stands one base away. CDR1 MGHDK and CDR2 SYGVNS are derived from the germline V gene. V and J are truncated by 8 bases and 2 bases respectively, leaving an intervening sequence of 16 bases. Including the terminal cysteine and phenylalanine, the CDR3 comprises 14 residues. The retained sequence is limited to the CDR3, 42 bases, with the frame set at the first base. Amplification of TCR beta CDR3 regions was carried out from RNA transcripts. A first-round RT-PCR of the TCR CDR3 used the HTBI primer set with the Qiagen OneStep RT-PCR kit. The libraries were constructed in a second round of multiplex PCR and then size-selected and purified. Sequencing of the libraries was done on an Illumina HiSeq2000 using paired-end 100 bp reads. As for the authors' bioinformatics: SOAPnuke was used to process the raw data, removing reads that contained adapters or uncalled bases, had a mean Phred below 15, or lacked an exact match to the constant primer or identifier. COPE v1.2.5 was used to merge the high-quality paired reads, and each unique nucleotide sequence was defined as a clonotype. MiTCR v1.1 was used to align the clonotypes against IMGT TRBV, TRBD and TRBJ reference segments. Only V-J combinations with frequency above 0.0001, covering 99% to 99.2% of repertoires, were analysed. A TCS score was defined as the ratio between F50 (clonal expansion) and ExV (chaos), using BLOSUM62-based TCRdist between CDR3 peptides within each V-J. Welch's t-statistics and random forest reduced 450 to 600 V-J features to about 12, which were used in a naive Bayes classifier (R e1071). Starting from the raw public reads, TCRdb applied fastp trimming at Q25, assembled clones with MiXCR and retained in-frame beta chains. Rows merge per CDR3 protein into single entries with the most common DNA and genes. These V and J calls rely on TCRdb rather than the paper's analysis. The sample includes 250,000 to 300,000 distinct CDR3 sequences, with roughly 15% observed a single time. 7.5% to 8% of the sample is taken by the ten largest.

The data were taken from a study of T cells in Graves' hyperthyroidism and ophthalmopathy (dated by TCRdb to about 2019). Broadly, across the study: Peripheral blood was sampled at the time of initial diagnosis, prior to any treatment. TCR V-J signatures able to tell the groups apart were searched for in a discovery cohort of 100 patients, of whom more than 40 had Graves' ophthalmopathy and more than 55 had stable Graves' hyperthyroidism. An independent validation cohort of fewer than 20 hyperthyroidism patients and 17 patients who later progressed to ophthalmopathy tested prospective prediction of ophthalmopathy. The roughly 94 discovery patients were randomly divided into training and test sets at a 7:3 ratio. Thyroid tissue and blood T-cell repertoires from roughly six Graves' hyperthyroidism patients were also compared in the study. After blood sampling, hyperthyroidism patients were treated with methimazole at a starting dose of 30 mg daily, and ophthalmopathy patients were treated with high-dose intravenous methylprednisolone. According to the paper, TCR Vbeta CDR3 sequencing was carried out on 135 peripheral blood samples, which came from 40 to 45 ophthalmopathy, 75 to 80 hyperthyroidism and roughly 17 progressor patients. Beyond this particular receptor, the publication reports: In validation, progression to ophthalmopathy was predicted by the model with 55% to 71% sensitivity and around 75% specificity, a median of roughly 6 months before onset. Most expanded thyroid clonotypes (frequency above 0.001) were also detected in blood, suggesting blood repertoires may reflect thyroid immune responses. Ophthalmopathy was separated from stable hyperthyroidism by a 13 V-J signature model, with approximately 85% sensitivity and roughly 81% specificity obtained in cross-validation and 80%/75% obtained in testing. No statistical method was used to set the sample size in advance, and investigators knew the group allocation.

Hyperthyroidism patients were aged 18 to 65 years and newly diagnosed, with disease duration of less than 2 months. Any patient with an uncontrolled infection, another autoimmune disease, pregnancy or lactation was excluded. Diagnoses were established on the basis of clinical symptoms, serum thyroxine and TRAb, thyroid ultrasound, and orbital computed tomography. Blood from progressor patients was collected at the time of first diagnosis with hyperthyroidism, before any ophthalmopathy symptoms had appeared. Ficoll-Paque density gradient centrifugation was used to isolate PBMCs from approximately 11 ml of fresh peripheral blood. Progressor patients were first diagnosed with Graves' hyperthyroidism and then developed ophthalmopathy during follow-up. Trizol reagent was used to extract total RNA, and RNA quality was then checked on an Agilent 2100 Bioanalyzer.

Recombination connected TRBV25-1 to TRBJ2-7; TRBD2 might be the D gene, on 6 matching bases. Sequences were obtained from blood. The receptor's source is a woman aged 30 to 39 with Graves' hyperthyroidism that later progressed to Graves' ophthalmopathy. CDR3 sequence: CASAFGGETYEQYF. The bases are TGTGCCAGCGCCTTCGGCGGGGAAACCTACGAGCAGTACTTC.